The text below deals with one T cell receptor (beta chain). Its cognate antigen has yet to be identified. No qualities accompany the bases; no much larger clone lies one base away. Donors were healthy HIV-negative adults with no recently reported acute infections or vaccinations. All donors were Caucasian adults living in Nashville, Tennessee, USA. CD4+ T cells were enriched through magnetic negative selection, after which naive cells were positively selected on CD45RA and the remaining negative fraction served as the memory subset. Blood was collected by leukapheresis, and PBMCs were isolated by Ficoll-Histopaque density gradient centrifugation and then cryopreserved in liquid nitrogen vapor phase. Analytical flow cytometry was used to check the purity and quantity of every magnetically sorted T cell population. Genomic DNA was isolated from every sorted fraction and measured by UV absorbance on a Nanodrop 2000c.

The germline V gene (reference sequence) provides CDR1 GTSNPN and CDR2 SVGIG. The CDR3 sequence holds 13 residues, the cysteine and phenylalanine included. Just CDR3 DNA is preserved here, 39 bases in frame from base 1. V was cut back by 0 bases and J by 8 bases, leaving a gap of 11 bases between them. Using the deep immunoSEQ assay, TCR CDR3 regions were amplified from genomic DNA by multiplex PCR. For each cell subset, the extracted genomic DNA was distributed evenly across all wells of several immunoSEQ 96-well plates, and each plate served as one replicate. For sorted subsets, 200 ng of genomic DNA, equivalent to around 29,000 T cell genomes, went into each replicate PCR. Purified libraries were quantified with a Qubit 3.0 fluorometer, sized on a Bioanalyzer 2100, and re-quantified with the KAPA Library Quantification kit. A separate single-read 150-cycle Illumina NextSeq 550 flow cell was used to sequence each immunoSEQ 96-well plate. The authors' pipeline ran thus. The immunoSEQ output contained only junctional sequences without quality scores, so filtering could not match that applied to full-length reads. Sequences were annotated with PyIR, a Python wrapper for IgBLAST v1.9, and V/J genes and CDR3 were assigned using IMGT germline references. Any read was removed if the V/J assignment was weak (E-value above 1e-6), the CDR3 was missing, or the read contained stop codons, out-of-frame junctions, or ambiguous translated residues. V3J clonotypes were defined by identical inferred V gene, J gene, and CDR3 amino acid sequence. To compute the percentage overlap between repertoires, the number of shared unique clonotypes was divided by the size of the smaller repertoire. RTK rarefaction, the Chao1 estimator, and Recon v2.1 estimates of unobserved clonotypes were used to assess repertoire richness. Generation probabilities were computed with OLGA for all TCRbeta clonotypes obtained by the gDNA method from four donors. In its TCRdb copy, this immuneACCESS table keeps in-frame sequences only and misses some clones. Where compared with another copy, unresolved V genes explain less than half of these, and the others have no known cause. From that table come the V and J calls and clone size; the DNA was used to work out D and trimming. A total of some 1.4 million clones appear in this sample, around 97% of them only once. The ten biggest clones cover more than 0.9% of the sample.

The data were taken from a study of shared clonotypes between healthy human individuals (dated by TCRdb to 2020 to 2022). Background on the whole study: A couple of women and three men aged 18 to 49 years were included in the cohort. Between about 0.85 and 10 billion PBMCs per donor were obtained by leukapheresis. To estimate repertoire size and how much clonotypes are shared between individuals, the study performed deep sequencing of blood TCR repertoires from a handful of healthy adults. To increase sequencing depth and limit assay-specific biases, different laboratories used diverse techniques to prepare libraries and sequence TCR repertoires. For each donor, three plates each were used for CD4 naive and CD4 memory, two plates were used for CD8 naive, and one plate was used for CD8 memory.

Broader findings and caveats from the paper: The genetic and exposure-history diversity represented was limited by the small number of donors. Higher generation probabilities were observed for clonotypes shared by all four sorted-subset donors than for non-shared clonotypes. Even with the large sequencing depth, rarefaction of the sorted-subset datasets indicated that sequencing was incomplete. Pairwise subsampling led to the expectation that sequencing depth would affect the degree of clonotype sharing among donors. Approximately 5% of naive CD4, approximately 3.7% of naive CD8, 2.3% of memory CD4, and around 0.42% of memory CD8 clonotypes were shared across several donors. Sampling was restricted to blood, and TCR repertoires in tissue are likely to differ from TCR repertoires in blood. Larger estimated clonotype richness was generally found for naive subsets than for memory subsets.

The receptor's source is a man aged 25 to 45 in good health. Sequenced input: naive CD4+ T cells sorted from blood. What the cell subset or site label conveys for this sample: CD45RA+ positively selected. The chain uses TRBV30 and TRBJ1-3; the D gene assignment is ambiguous. The DNA sequence is given as TGTGCCTGGAGTGTTTCTGCGGGGTACACCATATATTTT. Translation gives CAWSVSAGYTIYF.